The 3 T cell receptor beta chains below all came from one sample that was sequenced in a study of CD8+ T cells in alopecia areata. TCR sequencing used cDNA made by reverse transcription of extracted RNA. Clones were sequenced by immunoSEQ multiplex PCR, and TCRdb holds only the in-frame ones, with some missing. Of roughly 150,000 clones listed, approximately 50% were seen once; the top ten hold approximately 7%. Material: CD4+ T cells sorted from blood. The receptors come from a human donor with alopecia areata.

V and J are TRBV29-1 and TRBJ1-2; 8 bases agree with TRBD1. This CDR3 comprises 13 residues. Germline assignment: CDR1 SQVTM and CDR2 ANQGSEA. The V segment lost 6 bases and the J segment 8 bases; nucleotides outside the gene matches: 11. The CDR3 spells CSVRRTGWIGYTF. In nucleotides, the CDR3 is TGCAGCGTCCGAAGGACAGGGTGGATAGGCTACACCTTC. Drawing the rest from reference TRBV29-1 and TRBJ1-2, the complete variable domain is SAVISQKPSRDICQRGTSLTIQCQVDSQVTMMFWYRQQPGQSLTLIATANQGSEATYESGFVIDKFPISRPNLTFSTLTVSNMSPEDSSIYLCSVRRTGWIGYTFGSGTRLTVV.

The DNA of the CDR3 is TGTGCCAGCAGTATGACAGGGTTGGAAGATACGCAGTATTTT. This encodes CASSMTGLEDTQYF. This chain joins TRBV2 and TRBJ2-3; 7 bases are shared with TRBD1. The germline gives CDR1 SNHLY, CDR2 FYNNEI. CDR3 size: 14 residues. With V trimmed by 5 bases and J by 5 bases, 7 bases remained unmatched.

The chain has TRBV5-1 and TRBJ2-1, with TRBD2 matching over 8 bases. V shed 1 base and J 8 bases; nucleotides not matched to a gene: 5. Looked up from germline, CDR1 is SGHRS and CDR2 is YFSETQ. The CDR3 sequence is 14 residues long. The CDR3 loop reads CASSLSGSSDEQFF. CDR3 DNA: TGCGCCAGCAGCTTGAGCGGGAGTAGCGATGAGCAGTTCTTC.